Listed below are T cell receptor beta chains from one sample, sequenced in a study of blood T cell repertoires in COVID-19. Clones were sequenced by immunoSEQ multiplex PCR, and TCRdb holds only the in-frame ones, with some missing. The sample shows about 290,000 clones, around 89% of them seen only once. Sequencing was done on a sample of peripheral blood. These receptors were collected from a man between 40 and 49 years old with acute or convalescent COVID-19. The CDR3 runs from the conserved cysteine through the conserved F or W. D genes are given only for firm matches. Part of the rows lack a size; the others show once, few, many or a class for expanded clones.

d_gene,v_gene,j_gene,abundance,CDR3aa,CDR3nt
TRBD1,TRBV2,TRBJ1-2,NA,CASSFRDRGLDGYTF,TGTGCCAGCAGTTTCCGGGACAGGGGGCTGGATGGCTACACCTTC
NA,TRBV6-5,TRBJ1-1,NA,CASTPGGSRNTEAFF,TGTGCCAGCACCCCGGGGGGGTCCAGGAACACTGAAGCTTTCTTT
TRBD2,TRBV18,TRBJ2-2,NA,CASSLTSQNTGELFF,TGTGCCAGCTCATTGACTAGCCAGAACACCGGGGAGCTGTTTTTT
NA,TRBV18,TRBJ1-2,NA,CASSSRRTENNYGYTF,TGTGCCAGCTCATCACGAAGGACAGAAAACAACTATGGCTACACCTTC
TRBD1,TRBV19,TRBJ1-2,NA,CASSPQGAIYGYTF,TGTGCCAGTAGCCCACAGGGGGCCATCTATGGCTACACCTTC
NA,TRBV6-1,TRBJ1-4,NA,CASSDRGSEKLFF,TGTGCCAGCAGTGACCGGGGGAGTGAAAAACTGTTTTTT
NA,TRBV6-6,TRBJ1-3,NA,CASRGPSGTIYF,TGTGCCAGCAGGGGCCCGAGCGGCACCATATATTTT
NA,TRBV6-5,TRBJ2-7,NA,CASSPGSYEQYF,TGTGCCAGCAGTCCCGGCTCCTACGAGCAGTACTTC
NA,TRBV15,TRBJ1-1,NA,CATSKGLNTEAFF,TGTGCCACCAGCAAGGGGCTGAACACTGAAGCTTTCTTT
NA,TRBV6-1,TRBJ1-2,NA,CASSEGAGDNYGYTF,TGTGCCAGCAGTGAAGGAGCAGGCGATAACTATGGCTACACCTTC
NA,TRBV10-3,TRBJ1-2,NA,CAISGQVLYGYTF,TGTGCCATCAGTGGACAGGTCCTCTATGGCTACACCTTC
TRBD1,TRBV18,TRBJ1-5,NA,CASSRSTGEGQPQHF,TGTGCCAGCTCGCGCTCGACAGGGGAGGGTCAGCCCCAGCATTTT
TRBD1,TRBV10-3,TRBJ1-5,few,CAISDRGSDQPQHF,TGTGCCATCAGCGACAGGGGATCCGATCAGCCCCAGCATTTT
NA,TRBV5-1,TRBJ1-5,few,CASSLSGNNQPQHF,TGCGCCAGCAGCTTGTCGGGGAACAATCAGCCCCAGCATTTT
NA,TRBV6-5,TRBJ1-2,NA,CASSPGGRGSYGYTF,TGTGCCAGCAGTCCTGGTGGTAGGGGTTCCTATGGCTACACCTTC
TRBD1,TRBV5-4,TRBJ2-7,NA,CASSLGDRSYEQYF,TGTGCCAGCAGCTTGGGGGACAGATCCTACGAGCAGTACTTC
NA,TRBV7-8,TRBJ1-2,NA,CASSLDYAYGYTF,TGTGCCAGCAGCTTAGACTATGCCTATGGCTACACCTTC
NA,TRBV7-9,TRBJ1-6,NA,CASSSTSNSPLHF,TGTGCCAGCAGCTCCACGAGTAATTCACCCCTCCACTTT
TRBD1,TRBV5-1,TRBJ1-3,NA,CASSLVPTGGGSGNTIYF,TGCGCCAGCAGCTTGGTCCCTACAGGGGGCGGCTCTGGAAACACCATATATTTT
NA,TRBV4-1,TRBJ1-1,NA,CASSQDLVGGTEAFF,TGCGCCAGCAGCCAAGATCTTGTTGGGGGGACTGAAGCTTTCTTT
TRBD1,TRBV28,TRBJ1-2,NA,CASSSGQANYGYTF,TGTGCCAGCAGTAGCGGACAGGCGAACTATGGCTACACCTTC
NA,TRBV5-1,TRBJ1-2,NA,CASSSGLQLDYGYTF,TGCGCCAGCAGCTCGGGACTTCAACTCGACTATGGCTACACCTTC
NA,TRBV19,TRBJ1-1,NA,CASSKRITGITEAFF,TGTGCCAGTAGCAAACGGATCACAGGGATCACTGAAGCTTTCTTT
TRBD2,TRBV2,TRBJ2-1,NA,CASSATEGGYDEQFF,TGTGCCAGCAGTGCAACTGAGGGAGGGTACGATGAGCAGTTCTTC
NA,TRBV30,TRBJ2-7,NA,CASDGVYEQYF,TGTGCCTCGGATGGAGTTTACGAGCAGTACTTC
NA,TRBV2,TRBJ1-1,NA,CASSERKGLNTEAFF,TGTGCCAGCAGTGAACGGAAGGGACTTAACACTGAAGCTTTCTTT
NA,TRBV7-6,TRBJ1-1,NA,CASSSAGESNTEAFF,TGTGCCAGCAGCTCCGCCGGAGAATCGAACACTGAAGCTTTCTTT
TRBD1,TRBV5-1,TRBJ2-3,NA,CASSRDSSTDTQYF,TGCGCCAGCAGCCGGGACAGTTCCACAGATACGCAGTATTTT
NA,TRBV6-1,TRBJ2-7,NA,CASSDIMSSYEQYF,TGTGCCAGCAGTGATATTATGAGCTCCTACGAGCAGTACTTC
NA,TRBV9,TRBJ1-1,NA,CASGKLNTEAFF,TGTGCCAGCGGCAAATTGAACACTGAAGCTTTCTTT
NA,TRBV11-2,TRBJ2-2,NA,CASSLVTGGELFF,TGTGCCAGCAGCTTAGTGACGGGCGGGGAGCTGTTTTTT
NA,TRBV4-1,TRBJ2-3,NA,CASSLMGQAGTDTQYF,TGCGCCAGCAGCCTAATGGGGCAGGCCGGCACAGATACGCAGTATTTT
NA,TRBV6-5,TRBJ2-1,NA,CASSYSSLNEQFF,TGTGCCAGCAGTTACTCTAGTCTTAATGAGCAGTTCTTC
TRBD1,TRBV3-1/TRBV3-2,TRBJ1-3,NA,CASSQAQGVRGNTIYF,TGTGCCAGCAGCCAAGCCCAGGGGGTCCGTGGAAACACCATATATTTT
TRBD1,TRBV3-1/TRBV3-2,TRBJ2-2,NA,CASSPLRGQGVTGELFF,TGTGCCAGCAGCCCCTTAAGAGGACAGGGGGTTACCGGGGAGCTGTTTTTT
NA,TRBV3-1/TRBV3-2,TRBJ2-7,once,CASSQGGGEQYF,TGTGCCAGCAGCCAAGGCGGAGGAGAGCAGTACTTC
TRBD1,TRBV5-4,TRBJ1-6,NA,CASSATGGADSPLHF,TGTGCCAGCAGCGCGACAGGGGGCGCGGATTCACCCCTCCACTTT
NA,TRBV12-5,TRBJ2-7,NA,CASGWPEAEQYF,TGTGCTAGTGGTTGGCCCGAGGCAGAGCAGTACTTC
NA,TRBV12-3/TRBV12-4,TRBJ2-2,NA,CASSWTDTGELFF,TGTGCCAGCAGTTGGACAGACACCGGGGAGCTGTTTTTT
NA,TRBV29-1,TRBJ1-2,NA,CSVEGSPPNYGYTF,TGCAGCGTTGAGGGCAGCCCCCCTAACTATGGCTACACCTTC
TRBD2,TRBV6-6,TRBJ2-7,NA,CASSYVRASGGYEQYF,TGTGCCAGCAGTTACGTCAGGGCTAGCGGGGGTTACGAGCAGTACTTC